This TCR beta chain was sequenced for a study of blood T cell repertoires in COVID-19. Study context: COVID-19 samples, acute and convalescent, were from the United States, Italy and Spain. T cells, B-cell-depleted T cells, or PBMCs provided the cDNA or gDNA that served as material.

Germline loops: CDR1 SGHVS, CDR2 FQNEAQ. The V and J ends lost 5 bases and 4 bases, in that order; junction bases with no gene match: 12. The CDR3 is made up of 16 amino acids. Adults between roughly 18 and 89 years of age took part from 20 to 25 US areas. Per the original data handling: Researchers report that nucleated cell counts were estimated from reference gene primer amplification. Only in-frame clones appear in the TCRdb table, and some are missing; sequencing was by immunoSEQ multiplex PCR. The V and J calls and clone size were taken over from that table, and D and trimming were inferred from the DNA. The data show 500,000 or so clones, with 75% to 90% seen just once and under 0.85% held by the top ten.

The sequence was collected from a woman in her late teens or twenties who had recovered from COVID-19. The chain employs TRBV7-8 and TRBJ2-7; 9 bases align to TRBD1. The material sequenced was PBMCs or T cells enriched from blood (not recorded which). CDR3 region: CASSARTGTGNYEQYF. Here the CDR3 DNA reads TGTGCCAGCAGCGCCCGAACCGGGACAGGGAATTACGAGCAGTACTTC.